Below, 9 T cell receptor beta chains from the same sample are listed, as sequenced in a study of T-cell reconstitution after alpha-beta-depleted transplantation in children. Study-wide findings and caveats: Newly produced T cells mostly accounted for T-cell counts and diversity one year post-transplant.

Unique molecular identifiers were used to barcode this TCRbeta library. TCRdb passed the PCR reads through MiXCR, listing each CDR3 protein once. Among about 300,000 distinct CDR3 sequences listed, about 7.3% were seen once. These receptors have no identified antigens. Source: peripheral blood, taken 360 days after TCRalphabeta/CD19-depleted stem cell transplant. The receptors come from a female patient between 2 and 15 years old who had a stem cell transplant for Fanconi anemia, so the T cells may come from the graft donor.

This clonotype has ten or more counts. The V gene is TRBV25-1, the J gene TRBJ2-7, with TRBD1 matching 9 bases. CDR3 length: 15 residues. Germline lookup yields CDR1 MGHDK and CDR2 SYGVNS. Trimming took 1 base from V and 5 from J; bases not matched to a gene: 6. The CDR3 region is CASSESPGQGDEQYF. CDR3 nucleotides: TGTGCCAGCAGTGAATCTCCGGGACAGGGCGACGAGCAGTACTTC.

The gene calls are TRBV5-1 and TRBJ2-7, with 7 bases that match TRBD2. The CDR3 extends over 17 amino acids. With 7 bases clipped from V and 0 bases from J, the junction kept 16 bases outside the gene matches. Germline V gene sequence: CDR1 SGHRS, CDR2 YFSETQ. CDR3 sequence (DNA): TGCGCCAGCCACGACGGCCCCAGCGGGGTGAGCTCCTACGAGCAGTACTTC. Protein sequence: CASHDGPSGVSSYEQYF. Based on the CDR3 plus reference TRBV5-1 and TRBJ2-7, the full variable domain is KAGVTQTPRYLIKTRGQQVTLSCSPISGHRSVSWYQQTPGQGLQFLFEYFSETQRNKGNFPGRFSGRQFSNSRSEMNVSTLELGDSALYLCASHDGPSGVSSYEQYFGPGTRLTVT.

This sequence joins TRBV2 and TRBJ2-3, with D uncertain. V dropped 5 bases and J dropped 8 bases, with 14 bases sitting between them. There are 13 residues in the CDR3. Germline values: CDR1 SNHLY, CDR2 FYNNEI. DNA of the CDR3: TGTGCCAGCAGTAAGGACCGGGTTCCTACGCAGTATTTT. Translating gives CASSKDRVPTQYF.

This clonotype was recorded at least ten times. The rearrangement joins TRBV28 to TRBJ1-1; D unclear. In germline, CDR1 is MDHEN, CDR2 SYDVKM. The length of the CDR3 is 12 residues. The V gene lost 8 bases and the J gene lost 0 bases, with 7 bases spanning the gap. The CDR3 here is CASQIMNTEAFF. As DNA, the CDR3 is TGTGCCAGCCAGATCATGAACACTGAAGCTTTCTTT.

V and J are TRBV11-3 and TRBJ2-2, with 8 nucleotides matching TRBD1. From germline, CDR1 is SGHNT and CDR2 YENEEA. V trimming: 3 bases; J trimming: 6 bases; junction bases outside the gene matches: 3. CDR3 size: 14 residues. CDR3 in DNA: TGTGCCAGCAGCTTGAGGACAGGGTCCGGGGAGCTGTTTTTT. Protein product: CASSLRTGSGELFF.

CDR3 sequence: CASSEWTQETQYF. CDR3 sequence (DNA): TGTGCCAGCAGTGAATGGACACAAGAGACCCAGTACTTC. V usage is TRBV6-1 and J usage is TRBJ2-5, with a tentative D call TRBD1 (5 bases). Trimming removed 2 bases from V and 2 bases from J, with 6 bases in between. The length of the CDR3 is 13 residues. The germline V gene encodes CDR1 MNHNS and CDR2 SASEGT.

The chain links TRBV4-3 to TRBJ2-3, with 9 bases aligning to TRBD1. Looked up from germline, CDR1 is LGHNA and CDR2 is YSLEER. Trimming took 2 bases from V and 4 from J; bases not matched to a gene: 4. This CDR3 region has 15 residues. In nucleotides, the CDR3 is TGCGCCAGCAGCCAACAGCGACAGGGGGCAGATACGCAGTATTTT. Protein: CASSQQRQGADTQYF.

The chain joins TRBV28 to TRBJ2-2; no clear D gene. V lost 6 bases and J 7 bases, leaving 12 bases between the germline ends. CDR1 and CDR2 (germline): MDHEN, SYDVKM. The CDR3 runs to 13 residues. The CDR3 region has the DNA TGTGCCAGCAGCCGATTCGGGCGCGGGGAGCTGTTTTTT. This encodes CASSRFGRGELFF.

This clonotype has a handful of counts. The CDR3 protein is CASSTGGGNYGYTF. The CDR3 nucleotides read TGTGCCAGCAGTACAGGGGGGGGAAACTATGGCTACACCTTC. The chain recombines TRBV28 with TRBJ1-2, with 8 bases identical to TRBD1. J was trimmed by 2 bases and V by 5 bases; bases with no gene match: 4. The CDR3 spans 14 residues. Per the germline V gene, CDR1 is MDHEN and CDR2 is SYDVKM.